These 14 T cell receptor beta chains were all obtained from the same sample, sequenced in a study of CD8 T cells in Susac syndrome. When the RNA was reverse transcribed, random hexamers were used with an input of about 0.45 to 1 ug. TCRdb re-called the immunoSEQ multiplex PCR reads with MiXCR, one entry per CDR3 protein. This sample carries some 130,000 distinct CDR3 sequences, 90% to 95% of them seen once, and the ten largest clones take around 0.12%. The sample was CD4+ T cells from PBMCs. The receptors were gathered from a human donor in good health.

The rearrangement uses TRBV18 and TRBJ1-5; D gene unclear. The CDR3 runs 15 residues. The V end was cut by 3 bases, the J end by 4 bases, with 13 bases between. CDR1 and CDR2 from the germline V gene are KGHSH and LQKENI. CDR3 protein: CASSPLPGANQPQHF. CDR3 nucleotides: TGTGCCAGCTCACCCTTACCAGGAGCTAATCAGCCCCAGCATTTT.

In this sample, this clonotype turned up once. This rearrangement joins TRBV19 to TRBJ2-7; D could derive from TRBD1 or TRBD2 (5 bases each). The CDR3 is 15 residues long. With 3 bases removed from V and 2 bases from J, the gap between germline ends came to 14 bases. CDR1 and CDR2 from the germline V gene are LNHDA and SQIVND (reference sequence). The CDR3 DNA reads as TGTGCCAGTAGTATCAGACGGGGCGGTGCCTACGAGCAGTACTTC. It yields the protein CASSIRRGGAYEQYF.

The rearrangement joins TRBV12-3 or TRBV12-4 to TRBJ1-5; TRBD1 is a possible D gene (5 bases). V lost 5 bases to trimming and J lost 0 bases, with 11 bases between them. The length of the CDR3 is 15 residues. The CDR3 nucleotides are TGTGCCAGCAGTGGGGGGGGAAATAGCAATCAGCCCCAGCATTTT. It is translated as CASSGGGNSNQPQHF.

J is TRBJ2-7 and V is TRBV5-6, with 9 bases lining up with TRBD1. V was pared by 7 bases and J by 1 base, with 3 bases of the junction left unmatched. The CDR3 has 13 amino acids. CDR1 SGHDT and CDR2 YYEEEE come from the germline V gene. Here the CDR3 reads CASRDRASYEQYF. DNA for the CDR3: TGTGCCAGCCGGGACAGGGCTTCCTACGAGCAGTACTTC.

A single count supports this clonotype. This chain links TRBV6-1 with TRBJ2-3, with D unresolved. Germline V gives CDR1 MNHNS, CDR2 SASEGT. The ends were cut back, 2 bases at V and 5 bases at J, with 11 bases in the middle. The CDR3 sequence is 14 residues long. The CDR3 DNA is TGTGCCAGCAGTGAAAGTCTGCTATTAGATACGCAGTATTTT. This sequence encodes CASSESLLLDTQYF.

The chain recombines TRBV29-1 with TRBJ2-3; TRBD2 matches 13 bases. Germline V gene lookup returns CDR1 SQVTM and CDR2 ANQGSEA. The CDR3 runs 14 residues. Unmatched junction bases numbered 5, after V lost 7 bases and J lost 4 bases. As DNA, the CDR3 is TGCAGCGGTGGACTAGCGGGAGAGGCAGATACGCAGTATTTT. It translates to CSGGLAGEADTQYF.

This sequence joins TRBV12-3 or TRBV12-4 and TRBJ2-7, with 11 bases aligning to TRBD1. The CDR3 has 15 amino acids. J gave up 3 bases and V 6 bases, and 7 bases lay outside the gene matches. In DNA form, the CDR3 reads TGTGCCAGCAGAGGGACAGGGGGTATTAACTACGAGCAGTACTTC. It encodes CASRGTGGINYEQYF.

CDR3 protein: CASSYVSGTGEQYF. CDR3 in DNA: TGTGCCAGCAGTTACGTTAGCGGGACCGGCGAGCAGTACTTC. V and J are TRBV6-6 and TRBJ2-7, with 8 bases that match TRBD2. CDR1 is MNHNY and CDR2 is SVGAGI in the germline V gene (reference sequence). The CDR3 runs 14 residues. Losses at the gene ends were 2 bases for V and 6 bases for J; bases not matched to a gene: 6.

V and J are TRBV18 and TRBJ2-1; TRBD2 aligns across 11 bases. V lost 2 bases and J lost 7; bases outside the gene matches: 7. The CDR3 is 16 amino acids. CDR1 KGHSH and CDR2 LQKENI come from the germline V gene. The CDR3 DNA sequence: TGTGCCAGCTCACCATTCCTAGCGGGAGGTACTAATGAGCAGTTCTTC. Translation gives CASSPFLAGGTNEQFF.

V usage is TRBV19 and J usage is TRBJ1-1; the D gene is possibly TRBD1 (6 bases). The germline V gene has CDR1 LNHDA and CDR2 SQIVND (reference sequence). The CDR3 covers 15 residues. The V gene lost 2 bases and the J gene lost 0 bases, with 10 bases spanning the gap. CDR3: CASSISGGLNTEAFF. CDR3 DNA: TGTGCCAGTAGTATATCCGGGGGCTTGAACACTGAAGCTTTCTTT.

The V and J genes are TRBV6-1 and TRBJ2-6; tentative D call: TRBD1 (7 bases). Germline CDR1 reads MNHNS; CDR2 reads SASEGT. The CDR3 sequence is 17 residues long. V lost 6 bases and J 1 base, leaving 16 bases between the germline ends. As DNA, the CDR3 is TGTGCCAGCAGCCAATGGGGGGACAGTTCTGGGGCCAACGTCCTGACTTTC. Its translation is CASSQWGDSSGANVLTF.

The chain has TRBV28 and TRBJ2-2; D might be TRBD2 (6 bases). CDR3 size: 13 residues. CDR1 MDHEN and CDR2 SYDVKM come from the germline V gene. The V end lost 8 bases, the J end lost 7 bases, and 14 bases lay between the germline ends. CDR3 region: CASAGRVGGELFF. The CDR3 DNA reads as TGTGCCAGCGCGGGAAGAGTTGGCGGGGAGCTGTTTTTT.

This chain uses TRBV7-9 with TRBJ1-4, with unresolved D. V was cut by 5 bases and J by 11 bases, with 12 bases left in between. Per germline, CDR1 SEHNR and CDR2 FQNEAQ (reference sequence). This CDR3 contains 12 residues. The CDR3 DNA follows: TGTGCCAGCAGCCAGAGTGGCGCCAAACTGTTTTTT. Residues: CASSQSGAKLFF.

The J gene is TRBJ2-7, the V gene TRBV7-6, with D perhaps matching TRBD1 or TRBD2 (5 bases each). Germline CDR1 and CDR2: SGHVS and FNYEAQ. V lost 3 bases, J lost 2 bases, and 14 bases lay in between. The CDR3 is 15 amino acids. CDR3 in DNA: TGTGCCAGCAGCTTGGCCGGGACGGGCACCTACGAGCAGTACTTC. Its protein is CASSLAGTGTYEQYF.